This T cell receptor beta chain was captured by sequencing in a study of OX40 agonist ivuxolimab in advanced cancers. Across the study: Ivuxolimab is a fully human IgG2 antibody that activates OX40 (CD134). Of mixed ages from about 20 to 85 and averaging about 56 years, the group was roughly 85% male.

TCRdb keeps only in-frame clones here, not all; method: immunoSEQ multiplex PCR. The table lists tens of thousands of clones, more than 80% of them singletons. Germline V lookup: CDR1 SGHTA, CDR2 FQGNSA. CDR3 length: 11 residues. With 3 bases removed from V and 9 bases from J, the gap between germline ends came to 6 bases. Regarding this clone: What it binds is unknown.

Study-level results: Clonal expansion was seen in CD4+ and CD8+ blood T cells by week 6 at 0.1 to 3.0 mg/kg.

This clonotype was obtained from an adult with an advanced solid tumor such as melanoma, head and neck, liver or kidney cancer. The source was CD4+ or CD8+ T cells sorted from blood, collected in a trial of the OX40 agonist ivuxolimab. The chain is built from TRBV7-2 and TRBJ2-1; D call uncertain. The CDR3 DNA sequence: TGTGCCAGCAGCTTGGTCGGTGAGCAGTTCTTC. Translating gives CASSLVGEQFF. The full variable domain, in which reference TRBV7-2 and TRBJ2-1 provide the parts outside the CDR3, is GAGVSQSPSNKVTEKGKDVELRCDPISGHTALYWYRQSLGQGLEFLIYFQGNSAPDKSGLPSDRFSAERTGGSVSTLTIQRTQQEDSAVYLCASSLVGEQFFGPGTRLTVL.